A selection of T cell receptor beta chains follows, all from one sample in a study of shared clonotypes between healthy human individuals. Sequenced by immunoSEQ multiplex PCR; TCRdb stores in-frame clones only, minus some. Of around 600,000 clones listed, roughly 98% are singletons. Sequenced: naive CD8+ T cells sorted from blood. These receptors were obtained from a man under 40 in good health. CDR3s include the opening cysteine and the closing phenylalanine or tryptophan. The D gene is left open where the match is weak. Clone size is stated in some rows and not others, as once, few, many or a class when expanded.

V gene	D gene	CDR3 length	clone size	J gene	CDR3 DNA	CDR3 protein
TRBV7-9	TRBD2	15	NA	TRBJ2-3	TGTGCCAGCAGCCCTTACGGCGGGAGTAAAGATACGCAGTATTTT	CASSPYGGSKDTQYF
TRBV4-1	NA	15	NA	TRBJ2-5	TGCGCCAGCAGCCAAGATAGGGTGCGGTCGGTGACCCAGTACTTC	CASSQDRVRSVTQYF
TRBV28	NA	13	NA	TRBJ2-7	TGTGCCAGCAGGACGGAAGTCTCCTACGAGCAGTACTTC	CASRTEVSYEQYF
TRBV7-9	NA	14	NA	TRBJ2-7	TGTGCCAGCAGCTTGGATCCCGGATACTACGAGCAGTACTTC	CASSLDPGYYEQYF
TRBV9	TRBD2	16	few	TRBJ2-1	TGTGCCAGCAGCGTATCAGGACTAGCGGAGTACAATGAGCAGTTCTTC	CASSVSGLAEYNEQFF
TRBV5-1	NA	15	NA	TRBJ2-2	TGCGCCAGCAGCTTGAAACAGGGAGACACCGGGGAGCTGTTTTTT	CASSLKQGDTGELFF
TRBV10-1	NA	12	NA	TRBJ2-7	TGCGCCAGCAGTGATGGGTTCGACGAGCAGTACTTC	CASSDGFDEQYF
TRBV7-2	TRBD2	16	NA	TRBJ2-7	TGTGCCAGCAGCTCCGGCGGACTAGCGGGAGCCTACGAGCAGTACTTC	CASSSGGLAGAYEQYF
TRBV6-5	TRBD1	14	NA	TRBJ1-2	TGTGCCAGCAGCTACGGACAGGGGGCCTTCGGCTACACCTTC	CASSYGQGAFGYTF
TRBV14	TRBD1	16	NA	TRBJ1-2	TGTGCCAGCAGCCAAGATCTGACAGGGTCTGTATACGGCTACACCTTC	CASSQDLTGSVYGYTF
TRBV9	TRBD2	16	NA	TRBJ2-2	TGTGCCAGCAGCGCTCGGGGAGGGCCGGGGACCGGGGAGCTGTTTTTT	CASSARGGPGTGELFF
TRBV10-3	NA	12	NA	TRBJ1-4	TGTGCCATCGGGGGTCCTAATGAAAAACTGTTTTTT	CAIGGPNEKLFF